This entry lists 3 T cell receptor beta chains sequenced from one sample in a study of blood T cell repertoires in COVID-19. The repertoire was sequenced with immunoSEQ multiplex PCR; TCRdb's copy has only in-frame clones and lacks some. Here the sample spans around 150,000 clones, approximately 79% being singletons. The sample was peripheral blood. The receptors here all came from a woman of 80 years or more with acute or convalescent COVID-19.

This chain uses TRBV15 with TRBJ2-7; TRBD2 is a possible D gene (6 bases). Germline V lookup: CDR1 LNHNV, CDR2 YYDKDF (reference sequence). V lost 3 bases and J 5 bases, leaving 11 bases between the germline ends. The CDR3 spans 13 residues. The CDR3 region has the DNA TGTGCCACCAGCAGTAGCGGAATGAACGAGCAGTACTTC. It is translated as CATSSSGMNEQYF.

V usage is TRBV6-5 and J usage is TRBJ1-2, with 9 bases that match TRBD1. Germline CDR1 and CDR2: MNHEY and SVGAGI. The J segment lost 2 bases and the V segment lost 8 bases, leaving 9 bases of the junction unmatched. This CDR3 contains 15 residues. CDR3 DNA sequence: TGTGCCAGCCGGACAGGGGAAAGAACGAACTATGGCTACACCTTC. This sequence encodes CASRTGERTNYGYTF.

V usage is TRBV5-1 and J usage is TRBJ1-6; D may be TRBD1 (6 bases). The CDR3 covers 17 residues. Germline CDR1 SGHRS, CDR2 YFSETQ. Trimming stripped 4 bases from V and 7 bases from J, with 21 bases between. The CDR3 spells CASSPGGGAFNNSPLHF. Here the CDR3 DNA reads TGCGCCAGCAGCCCGGGTGGGGGGGCGTTTAACAATTCACCCCTCCACTTT. Full variable domain (rest looked up from reference TRBV5-1 and TRBJ1-6): KAGVTQTPRYLIKTRGQQVTLSCSPISGHRSVSWYQQTPGQGLQFLFEYFSETQRNKGNFPGRFSGRQFSNSRSEMNVSTLELGDSALYLCASSPGGGAFNNSPLHFGNGTRLTVT.